This T cell receptor beta chain was captured by sequencing in a study of regulatory T cells in long-lasting Graves disease. The study's findings and limits: Persistent disease favored TRBV28, TRBJ1-2 and TRBJ2-5. For persistent Graves' patients, TCR diversity was lower than for newly diagnosed ones.

Arm-PCR of CDR3 regions with iRepertoire HTBI primers generated TCR beta libraries. In the authors' workflow: Detected in the samples were some 68 TRBV and about 15 TRBJ segments. TCRdb re-called the multiplex PCR reads through MiXCR, storing one row per CDR3 protein. TCRdb assigned the V and J calls; the authors' analysis was not used. The sample has 430,000 or so distinct CDR3 sequences, around 20% seen once. The germline CDR1 and CDR2 sequences are MNHNS and SASEGT. The CDR3 length is 13 residues. Germline trimming cut 10 bases from V and 6 bases from J; bases unmatched to any gene: 6. Time point in this sample: persistent/refractory GD, antithyroid drugs over 5 years with positive TRAb. The authors made the TCR library using RNA they extracted from PBMCs. Patients with Graves' disease were diagnosed by American Thyroid Association guidelines. In this sample, this clonotype turned up many times. Its antigen is undetermined.

This specimen consisted of peripheral blood mononuclear cells (PBMCs), obtained when the disease was refractory, from a patient treated with antithyroid drugs. This TCR was recovered from a female donor with Graves disease. The J gene is TRBJ2-7, the V gene TRBV6-1; 13 nucleotides align to TRBD2. The CDR3 here is CATRTSGSGEQYF. CDR3 nucleotides: TGTGCCACAAGGACTAGCGGGAGTGGCGAGCAGTACTTC.